Sequencing of this T cell receptor beta chain was carried out in a study of a mutant IDH1 vaccine in newly diagnosed glioma (dated by TCRdb to the early 2020s). Regarding the study in general: Across visits V03 through V10, patients got a total of eight vaccinations, given in weeks 1, 3, 5, 7, 11, 15, 19 and 23. The roughly 32 treated patients were roughly 62% male and around 40% female, with a mean age of around 40 years. Six visits were used for peripheral blood collection: V03 (baseline), V05, V07, V10, V12 and V13. Before enrollment, most patients had been given radiochemotherapy with temozolomide as standard therapy, while the rest had received either radiotherapy alone or temozolomide alone. Vaccination began 4-6 weeks after radiotherapy alone, or alongside temozolomide cycles in the chemotherapy-containing groups. For exploratory analyses, longitudinal TCRB deep sequencing was carried out in roughly 23 treated patients wherever samples were available.

V is shortened by 5 bases, J by 1 base, and the region joining them spans 14 bases. The CDR3 spans 16 residues, from the cysteine through the phenylalanine. The read is trimmed to its CDR3 DNA, 48 bases read in frame from base 1. From a lookup of the germline V gene, CDR1 and CDR2 are SGHVS and FNYEAQ. On the study overall, not on this receptor specifically: It was noted by the authors that analyses of patient blood samples could not be reproduced owing to sample limitations. Across multiple MHC alleles, vaccine-induced immune responses were seen in just over 90% of patients. Pseudoprogression seemed to be unrelated to changes in the top peripheral T cell clonotypes found by TCRB sequencing. PBMC samples for TCRB deep sequencing were selected based on availability.

Receptors were amplified or captured by the immunoSEQ multiplex PCR assay. The hsTCRB Kit was used according to the manufacturer's protocol to amplify rearranged TCR beta chain sequences. TCRB libraries were sequenced on an Illumina MiSeq. Per the source publication's procedure: The kit vendor's proprietary platform handled demultiplexing, trimming and gene mapping. This is the immuneACCESS table as TCRdb keeps it, with only in-frame sequences that have V and J called. A part of the clones is gone; compared with another copy, unresolved V genes explain less than half, and the rest is unexplained. V, J and clone size are those of that table, while D and trimming were read from the DNA. The sample includes tens of thousands of clones, with over 80% observed a single time. The ten top clones hold about 4.6% of the sample. A remark on this clone: The specificity of this receptor is unknown. Per-base qualities were not stored, and no clone one base away is much larger.

Interpreted using the paper, the time point label stands for: week 5, during vaccination. Each vaccine dose was 300 ug of a 20-mer mutant IDH1 peptide in Montanide, given subcutaneously with topical imiquimod. Donors had newly diagnosed WHO grade 3 or 4 IDH1-mutant astrocytomas with loss of nuclear ATRX. The samples were drawn from NOA16, a multicentre, single-arm, open-label phase I trial in Germany that tested a mutant IDH1 peptide vaccine in humans for the first time. Genomic DNA for TCRB sequencing was isolated from EDTA blood with the DNeasy Blood and Tissue Kit. The sequence is built from TRBV7-6 and TRBJ2-2; the D assignment is uncertain and may be TRBD1 or TRBD2, with 5 bases supporting each. Sequenced here: PBMCs, sampled from a glioma patient whose treatment included an IDH1 peptide vaccine. The sequence derives from a middle-aged woman with glioma. In nucleotides, the sequence is TGTGCCAGCAGCCCCCTGCAGAGGGGGAACACCGGGGAGCTGTTTTTT. It encodes CASSPLQRGNTGELFF.